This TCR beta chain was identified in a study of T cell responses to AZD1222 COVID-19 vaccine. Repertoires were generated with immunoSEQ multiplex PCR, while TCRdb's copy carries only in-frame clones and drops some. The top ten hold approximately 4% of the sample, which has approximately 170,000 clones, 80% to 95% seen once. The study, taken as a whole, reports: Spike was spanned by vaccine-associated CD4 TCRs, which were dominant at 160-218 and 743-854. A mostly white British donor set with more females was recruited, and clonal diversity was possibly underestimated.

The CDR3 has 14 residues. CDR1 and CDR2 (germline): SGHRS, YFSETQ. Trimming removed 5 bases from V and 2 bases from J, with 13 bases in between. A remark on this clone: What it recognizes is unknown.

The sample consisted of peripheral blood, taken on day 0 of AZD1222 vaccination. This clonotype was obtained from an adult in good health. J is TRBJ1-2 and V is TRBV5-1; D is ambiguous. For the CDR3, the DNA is TGCGCCAGCAGTCTGACCGGCAAGAACTATGGCTACACCTTC. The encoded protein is CASSLTGKNYGYTF. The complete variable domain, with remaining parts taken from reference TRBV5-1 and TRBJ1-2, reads KAGVTQTPRYLIKTRGQQVTLSCSPISGHRSVSWYQQTPGQGLQFLFEYFSETQRNKGNFPGRFSGRQFSNSRSEMNVSTLELGDSALYLCASSLTGKNYGYTFGSGTRLTVV.